This record covers a single TCR beta chain. This study enrolled people aged about 18 to 100 from under 25 US geographic areas. The data belong to a study of blood T cell repertoires in COVID-19. In the study overall: Donors in the United States, Italy and Spain gave samples during acute or convalescent COVID-19.

Per the original methods: Nucleated cell number was recorded as an estimate derived from reference gene primer amplification. TCRdb's table, derived via immunoSEQ multiplex PCR, lists solely in-frame clones and lacks some. The DNA was the basis for D and trimming; V, J and clone size are from that table. The sample shows about 380,000 clones, 70% to 90% of them seen only once. V lost 0 bases, J lost 4 bases, and 21 bases lay in between. The V gene's germline CDR1 is LNHDA and CDR2 SQIVND (reference sequence). The CDR3 is 19 amino acids. The V call is TRBV19, the J call TRBJ2-2; D is uncertain. The sample consisted of PBMCs or T cells enriched from blood (not recorded which). This TCR came from a man aged 25 to 40 who had recovered from COVID-19. The CDR3 spells CASSIEFRSPPRVTGELFF. The CDR3 DNA follows: TGTGCCAGTAGTATAGAGTTCAGAAGCCCACCTCGGGTCACCGGGGAGCTGTTTTTT.